This T cell receptor (beta chain) was captured in a study of cytomegalovirus exposure and HLA in healthy donors. With respect to this clone: Its antigen is currently unknown.

Amplification used 60 Vbeta primers and 13 Jbeta primers. This table comes from immunoSEQ multiplex PCR, and its TCRdb copy is limited to in-frame clones, with some not included. The repertoire includes around 150,000 clones, around 57% of them detected once, and around 1.9% sits in the top ten. Study-wide results and limits: The study recorded more than 150 TCR beta chains that were cytomegalovirus-associated. Presence/absence results assume similar sequencing depth per donor, which may not hold.

Germline CDR1 reads KGHSH; CDR2 reads LQKENI. This CDR3 has 18 amino acids. Trimming pared 3 bases from V and 0 bases from J, leaving 20 bases between. Despite likely unrecorded immune exposures, the donors were nominally healthy at the time of sampling. The sequence came from a male donor in good health and CMV-seronegative. The chain is built from TRBV18 and TRBJ1-1; D might be TRBD1 (5 bases). Source material: PBMCs. The CDR3 DNA reads TGTGCCAGCTCACCGATCGGGACTGCCCCATTGGTGAACACTGAAGCTTTCTTT. Protein sequence: CASSPIGTAPLVNTEAFF.